This paragraph reports one T cell receptor beta chain. TCRdb's table, derived via immunoSEQ multiplex PCR, lists solely in-frame clones and lacks some. The table records 55,000 to 75,000 clones, 85% to 95% of them present only once. These data belong to a study of T cells after somatic rescue of genetic block. The CDR3 is 15 residues long. Looked up from germline, CDR1 is SEHNR and CDR2 is FQNEAQ (reference sequence). The V gene lost 4 bases and the J gene lost 1 base, with 13 bases spanning the gap. The sample consisted of peripheral blood mononuclear cells (PBMCs). The sequence was collected from a man in his forties. The V and J genes are TRBV7-9 and TRBJ2-5, with D uncertain. The CDR3 protein is CASSSNGWAQETQYF. The CDR3, as DNA: TGTGCCAGCAGCTCTAACGGATGGGCCCAAGAGACCCAGTACTTC. The complete variable domain, with remaining parts taken from reference TRBV7-9 and TRBJ2-5, reads DTGVSQNPRHKITKRGQNVTFRCDPISEHNRLYWYRQTLGQGPEFLTYFQNEAQLEKSRLLSDRFSAERPKGSFSTLEIQRTEQGDSAMYLCASSSNGWAQETQYFGPGTRLLVL.